The 27 T cell receptor beta chains below come from one sample, sequenced in a study of cytomegalovirus exposure and HLA in healthy donors. PCR primers comprised 60 Vbeta and 13 Jbeta primers. Sequencing was performed with immunoSEQ multiplex PCR; in TCRdb, only in-frame clones are kept and a portion is missing. The table shows about 140,000 clones, with about 80% occurring only once. Sequences were obtained from PBMCs. The source is a male donor in good health and CMV-seropositive.

This clone has a handful of counts. The chain uses TRBV5-1 and TRBJ1-2, with a tentative D call TRBD1 (6 bases). The V gene lost 1 base and the J gene lost 2 bases, with 9 bases spanning the gap. Germline V CDR1 and CDR2: SGHRS, YFSETQ. The CDR3 has 14 residues. CDR3 residues: CASSLTGTNYGYTF. CDR3 DNA: TGCGCCAGCAGCTTGACAGGGACGAACTATGGCTACACCTTC.

The chain has TRBV11-3 and TRBJ2-2, with TRBD2 as a possible D gene (5 bases). The CDR3 is made up of 15 amino acids. Germline V gene sequence: CDR1 SGHNT, CDR2 YENEEA. V lost 5 bases to trimming and J lost 3 bases, with 13 bases between them. For the CDR3, the DNA is TGTGCCAGCAGCCCCCTCCGGGGAGACACCGGGGAGCTGTTTTTT. It is translated as CASSPLRGDTGELFF.

This clone has a single count. V and J are TRBV5-6 and TRBJ2-7, with TRBD2 identical over 11 bases. V was clipped by 3 bases and J by 6 bases; unmatched bases: 5. This CDR3 is 14 amino acids long. Per germline, CDR1 SGHDT and CDR2 YYEEEE. The CDR3 reads CASSSSGTSGEQYF. DNA of the CDR3: TGTGCCAGCAGCTCCTCCGGGACTAGCGGCGAGCAGTACTTC.

V gene TRBV4-1 combines with J gene TRBJ2-3, with TRBD2 matching 10 bases. The germline CDR1 and CDR2 sequences are MGHRA and YSYEKL. This CDR3 has 16 amino acids. V lost 0 bases to trimming and J lost 7 bases; unmatched junction nucleotides: 7. CDR3 in amino acids: CASSQDRGLASNTQYF. The CDR3 nucleotides read TGCGCCAGCAGCCAAGATAGGGGACTAGCGTCCAATACGCAGTATTTT.

J is TRBJ2-4 and V is TRBV4-3; possible D gene TRBD2, 5 bases. Per the germline V gene, CDR1 is LGHNA and CDR2 is YSLEER. The CDR3 totals 18 residues. Trimming removed 0 bases from V and 2 bases from J, with 17 bases in between. CDR3 coding DNA: TGCGCCAGCAGCCAAGATCTGATTGGAGGTCCCCCCAAAAACATTCAGTACTTC. Translation: CASSQDLIGGPPKNIQYF.

In DNA, the CDR3 is TGTGCCAGCAGTTTGCGGAGGGGAAATAATTCACCCCTCCACTTT. Encoded protein: CASSLRRGNNSPLHF. The chain links TRBV27 to TRBJ1-6; possible D gene TRBD1, 5 bases. The CDR3 is 15 residues long. V gave up 3 bases and J gave up 5 bases, with 11 bases separating them. Germline lookup yields CDR1 MNHEY and CDR2 SMNVEV (reference sequence).

The rearrangement uses TRBV5-1 and TRBJ2-5, with D perhaps TRBD1 (5 bases). The germline CDR1 and CDR2 sequences are SGHRS and YFSETQ. V gave up 0 bases and J gave up 4 bases, with 13 bases separating them. CDR3 size: 15 residues. CDR3 protein: CASSLGEPGRETQYF. In DNA, the CDR3 is TGCGCCAGCAGCTTGGGCGAGCCAGGGCGAGAGACCCAGTACTTC.

This clone has just a few counts. The V gene is TRBV29-1, the J gene TRBJ2-7; D ambiguous. Deletions cut 4 bases from V and 2 bases from J, with 6 bases between. Germline values: CDR1 SQVTM, CDR2 ANQGSEA. The CDR3 loop spans 11 amino acids. The CDR3 bases are TGCAGCGTTGTTCTTACCTACGAGCAGTACTTC. Protein sequence: CSVVLTYEQYF.

This rearrangement joins TRBV6-4 to TRBJ2-2; TRBD2 matches at 11 bases. This CDR3 spans 16 amino acids. After removal of 5 bases from V and 4 bases from J, the junction contained 6 bases not matched to a gene. Per the germline V gene, CDR1 is MRHNA and CDR2 is SNTAGT. This CDR3 is CASSLTSGSPTGELFF. As DNA, the CDR3 is TGTGCCAGCAGTTTAACTAGCGGGAGTCCCACCGGGGAGCTGTTTTTT.

This clone was seen once. V gene TRBV19 combines with J gene TRBJ2-7; D is perhaps TRBD1 (6 bases). The CDR3 has 13 residues. The germline CDR1 and CDR2 sequences are LNHDA and SQIVND (reference sequence). V was shortened by 5 bases and J by 5 bases, with 13 bases between the two germline ends. The DNA of the CDR3 is TGTGCCAGTAGTCTAAATACAGGGCACGAGCAGTACTTC. This gives the protein CASSLNTGHEQYF.

A few counts support this clone. V gene TRBV5-4 combines with J gene TRBJ2-3; D is ambiguous. The CDR3 contains 13 residues. Germline values: CDR1 SGHNT, CDR2 YYREEE (reference sequence). V lost 2 bases to trimming and J lost 1 base, with 5 bases between them. DNA of the CDR3: TGTGCCAGCAGCTTTCCGGGCACAGATACGCAGTATTTT. It specifies CASSFPGTDTQYF.

This clone was observed a single time. V is TRBV29-1 and J is TRBJ2-1; 11 nucleotides align to TRBD2. This CDR3 region has 13 residues. Trimming took 6 bases from V and 6 from J; bases not matched to a gene: 4. The germline V gene encodes CDR1 SQVTM and CDR2 ANQGSEA. In nucleotides, the CDR3 is TGCAGCGTGACTAGCGGGATAGTCAATGAGCAGTTCTTC. This sequence encodes CSVTSGIVNEQFF.

The chain has TRBV6-4 and TRBJ2-2; 9 nucleotides match TRBD2. Looked up from germline, CDR1 is MRHNA and CDR2 is SNTAGT. This CDR3 has 15 residues. The ends lost 3 bases at V and 3 bases at J; junction bases unmatched: 2. CDR3 in DNA: TGTGCCAGCAGTGAGATAGCGGGGGACACCGGGGAGCTGTTTTTT. Amino acid sequence: CASSEIAGDTGELFF.

As for this clone: Because the CDR3 is missing its conserved closing phenylalanine or tryptophan, this is likely a read error. V is TRBV4-1 and J is TRBJ1-2; 7 nucleotides match TRBD1. The CDR3 spans 15 residues. Germline CDR1 MGHRA, CDR2 YSYEKL. The V and J ends lost 8 bases and 3 bases, in that order; junction bases with no gene match: 12. This CDR3 is CASQITEGADYGYTL. Here the CDR3 DNA reads TGCGCCAGCCAAATCACCGAGGGGGCGGACTATGGCTACACCCTC.

The chain couples TRBV28 to TRBJ2-1, with 7 bases lining up with TRBD2. Looked up from germline, CDR1 is MDHEN and CDR2 is SYDVKM. The V gene end was trimmed by 8 bases and the J gene end by 4 bases; junction bases not matched to a gene: 11. The CDR3 has 15 amino acids. CDR3 sequence: CASGSASGHYNEQFF. The CDR3 nucleotides are TGTGCCAGCGGAAGCGCTAGCGGTCATTACAATGAGCAGTTCTTC.

This chain connects TRBV4-2 to TRBJ2-6; TRBD2 matches at 8 bases. The V gene end was trimmed by 1 base and the J gene end by 0 bases; junction bases not matched to a gene: 2. Germline loops: CDR1 LGHNA, CDR2 YNFKEQ. This CDR3 comprises 17 residues. CDR3 bases: TGTGCCAGCAGCCAAGGACTAGCGAGCTCTGGGGCCAACGTCCTGACTTTC. Its translation: CASSQGLASSGANVLTF.

The chain carries TRBV6-5 and TRBJ2-1; possibly TRBD2 for D (6 bases). Per the germline V gene, CDR1 is MNHEY and CDR2 is SVGAGI. The CDR3 totals 15 residues. Trimming took 0 bases from V and 5 from J, leaving 11 bases between them. The CDR3 spells CASSYSVSGNNEQFF. In DNA, the CDR3 is TGTGCCAGCAGTTACTCTGTTAGCGGAAACAATGAGCAGTTCTTC.

This chain joins TRBV11-1 and TRBJ2-3, with TRBD2 as a possible D gene (5 bases). Trimming removed 5 bases from V and 0 bases from J, with 12 bases in between. The CDR3 loop spans 15 amino acids. Germline V gene sequence: CDR1 SGHAT, CDR2 FQDESV (reference sequence). The CDR3 is CASSLLASSTDTQYF. As DNA, the CDR3 is TGTGCCAGCAGCCTTCTAGCTTCTAGCACAGATACGCAGTATTTT.

CDR3 DNA: TGTGCCAGCAGTACGACAGGTCAGAACACTGAAGCTTTCTTT. This gives the protein CASSTTGQNTEAFF. The chain recombines TRBV27 with TRBJ1-1; tentatively, D is TRBD1 (6 bases). The V gene's germline CDR1 is MNHEY and CDR2 SMNVEV (reference sequence). With 5 bases removed from V and 1 base from J, the gap between germline ends came to 11 bases. The length of the CDR3 is 14 residues.

The chain carries TRBV6-4 and TRBJ2-3, with 8 bases fitting TRBD2. This CDR3 spans 15 amino acids. Germline V gene data show CDR1 as MRHNA and CDR2 as SNTAGT. The trim removed 4 bases at V and 2 bases at J, leaving 5 bases unmatched. The CDR3 here is CASSAGLGPTDTQYF. CDR3 sequence (DNA): TGTGCCAGCAGTGCGGGACTAGGTCCCACAGATACGCAGTATTTT.

This chain joins TRBV9 and TRBJ2-5, with D tentatively TRBD2 (6 bases). The ends were cut back, 2 bases at V and 1 base at J, with 9 bases in the middle. The CDR3 extends over 14 amino acids. Germline V lookup: CDR1 SGDLS, CDR2 YYNGEE. The CDR3 DNA reads TGTGCCAGCAGCGTCCTAGCGCTCCAAGAGACCCAGTACTTC. It codes for CASSVLALQETQYF.

The chain uses TRBV6-5 and TRBJ1-6; TRBD1 is a possible D gene (6 bases). Germline V gene sequence: CDR1 MNHEY, CDR2 SVGAGI. Trimming took off 0 bases at V and 9 bases at J, with 9 bases between the two ends. The CDR3 spans 14 residues. The CDR3 protein is CASSYSTGLSPLHF. The DNA for the CDR3 is TGTGCCAGCAGTTACTCGACAGGACTTTCACCCCTCCACTTT.

This clone was picked up a small number of times. The genes are TRBV5-1 and TRBJ2-1, with D hard to call. The CDR3 sequence is 15 residues long. Trimming pared 0 bases from V and 3 bases from J, leaving 10 bases between. The germline gives CDR1 SGHRS, CDR2 YFSETQ. CDR3 protein: CASSLDGEVYNEQFF. The CDR3 DNA sequence: TGCGCCAGCAGCTTGGACGGAGAAGTCTACAATGAGCAGTTCTTC.

V usage is TRBV9 and J usage is TRBJ2-1; D gene ambiguous. V dropped 2 bases and J dropped 0 bases, with 12 bases sitting between them. Germline assignment: CDR1 SGDLS and CDR2 YYNGEE. CDR3 length equals 16 residues. The CDR3 spells CASSVSTTRSYNEQFF. CDR3 in DNA: TGTGCCAGCAGCGTTTCAACGACTCGCTCCTACAATGAGCAGTTCTTC.

J is TRBJ1-2 and V is TRBV6-5; possible D gene TRBD1, 6 bases. The germline V gene encodes CDR1 MNHEY and CDR2 SVGAGI. Trimming left V 6 bases short and J 4 bases short, with 12 bases between. The CDR3 runs 13 residues. The DNA for the CDR3 is TGTGCCAGCAGCTTCGACAGGATCTATGGCTACACCTTC. It translates to CASSFDRIYGYTF.

V is TRBV5-1 and J is TRBJ2-3, with a possible D match to TRBD1 (6 bases). CDR1 is SGHRS and CDR2 is YFSETQ in the germline V gene. The CDR3 runs to 15 residues. The ends were cut back, 0 bases at V and 6 bases at J, with 14 bases in the middle. CDR3 residues: CASSLGGSGADTQYF. DNA of the CDR3: TGCGCCAGCAGCTTGGGAGGTTCAGGGGCCGATACGCAGTATTTT.

This chain links TRBV7-2 with TRBJ2-7, with 7 bases matching TRBD1. After removal of 4 bases from V and 0 bases from J, the junction contained 9 bases not matched to a gene. CDR1 and CDR2 (germline): SGHTA, FQGNSA. The CDR3 runs to 16 residues. This CDR3 reads CASSWYRGGLSYEQYF. CDR3 nucleotides: TGTGCCAGCAGCTGGTACAGGGGCGGGCTCTCCTACGAGCAGTACTTC. Full variable domain (outside the CDR3, taken from reference TRBV7-2 and TRBJ2-7): GAGVSQSPSNKVTEKGKDVELRCDPISGHTALYWYRQSLGQGLEFLIYFQGNSAPDKSGLPSDRFSAERTGGSVSTLTIQRTQQEDSAVYLCASSWYRGGLSYEQYFGPGTRLTVT.